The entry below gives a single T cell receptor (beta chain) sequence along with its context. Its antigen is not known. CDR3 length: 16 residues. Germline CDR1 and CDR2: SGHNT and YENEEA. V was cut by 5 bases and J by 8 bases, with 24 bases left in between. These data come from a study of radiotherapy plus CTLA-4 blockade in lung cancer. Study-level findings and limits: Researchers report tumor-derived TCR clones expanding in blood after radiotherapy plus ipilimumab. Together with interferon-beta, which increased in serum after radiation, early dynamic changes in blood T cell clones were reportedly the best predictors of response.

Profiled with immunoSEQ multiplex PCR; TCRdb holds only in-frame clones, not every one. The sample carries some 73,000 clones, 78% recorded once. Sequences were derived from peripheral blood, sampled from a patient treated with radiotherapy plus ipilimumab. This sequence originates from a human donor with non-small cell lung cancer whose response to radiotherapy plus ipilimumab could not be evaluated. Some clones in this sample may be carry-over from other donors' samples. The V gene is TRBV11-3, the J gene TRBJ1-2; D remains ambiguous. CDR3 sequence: CASSRTGRLGGGGYTF. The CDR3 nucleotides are TGTGCCAGCAGCCGAACGGGCCGACTGGGCGGAGGCGGCTACACCTTC.